The T cell receptor beta chain under discussion was sequenced for a study of shared clonotypes between healthy human individuals. Whole-study context: Researchers drew samples from a couple of women and a few men aged 18 to 49. Three CD4 naive, three CD4 memory, two CD8 naive and one CD8 memory plate were used per donor.

Using immunoSEQ multiplex PCR, the repertoire was profiled, and TCRdb retains in-frame clones only, with some absent. The sample includes about 2,500,000 clones, around 90% of them seen just once. In germline, CDR1 is MDHEN, CDR2 SYDVKM. The CDR3 sequence is 15 residues long. The V segment lost 4 bases and the J segment 9 bases; nucleotides outside the gene matches: 8. Study-level results: Clonotypes which were not shared had lower generation probabilities than clonotypes that all four donors shared.

A word on this clone: Its matching antigen is unknown.

The chain is built from TRBV28 and TRBJ1-6; TRBD1 aligns across 8 bases. The TCR sequence derives from a man aged 18 to 30 in good health. Material for sequencing was naive CD4+ T cells sorted from blood. Specified subset: CD45RA+ positively selected. The CDR3: CASSSGQGGFSPLHF. CDR3 bases: TGTGCCAGCAGTTCTGGACAGGGAGGGTTTTCACCCCTCCACTTT. The full variable domain, with the rest looked up from reference TRBV28 and TRBJ1-6, is DVKVTQSSRYLVKRTGEKVFLECVQDMDHENMFWYRQDPGLGLRLIYFSYDVKMKEKGDIPEGYSVSREKKERFSLILESASTNQTSMYLCASSSGQGGFSPLHFGNGTRLTVT.